This TCR beta chain was recovered during a study of cytomegalovirus exposure and HLA in healthy donors. Findings of the study overall: Later analysis suggested most CMV-associated TCR beta chains were HLA-restricted.

Deletions cut 5 bases from V and 2 bases from J, with 15 bases between. The CDR3 has 16 residues. CDR1 MDHEN and CDR2 SYDVKM come from the germline V gene. There were likely unrecorded immune exposures, though donors were nominally healthy when sampled. PCR primers comprised 60 Vbeta and 13 Jbeta primers. Generated by immunoSEQ multiplex PCR, the TCRdb table keeps only in-frame clones and is missing some. Seen here are about 180,000 clones, 85% observed once, and the top ten hold 1%. Concerning this clone: Antigen: not known.

The TCR sequence derives from a boy aged 2 to 9 in good health and CMV-seronegative. The sample taken for sequencing was PBMCs. The rearrangement joins TRBV28 to TRBJ1-4; D is perhaps TRBD1 (5 bases). The CDR3 DNA follows: TGTGCCAGCAGTGCCCTCCGGGGGACCACTAATGAAAAACTGTTTTTT. Encoded protein: CASSALRGTTNEKLFF.